The 4 T cell receptor beta chains below all came from one sample that was sequenced in a study of blood T cell repertoires in COVID-19. Sequenced by immunoSEQ multiplex PCR; TCRdb stores in-frame clones only, minus some. This table has 200,000 to 250,000 clones, over 75% appearing once. Sequencing used peripheral blood. The source of these receptors is a human donor in a cohort sampled during active COVID-19.

Only a few counts were recorded for this clone. V usage is TRBV20-1 and J usage is TRBJ2-7; 9 nucleotides match TRBD2. V was pared by 7 bases and J by 5 bases, with 3 bases of the junction left unmatched. The CDR3 totals 11 residues. CDR1 DFQATT and CDR2 SNEGSKA come from the germline V gene (reference sequence). The CDR3 sequence: CSGSGRDEQYF. CDR3 DNA sequence: TGCAGTGGTAGCGGGAGAGACGAGCAGTACTTC.

This chain uses TRBV3-1 (or the pseudogene TRBV3-2) with TRBJ1-2; D not resolved. The germline gives CDR1 LGHDT, CDR2 YNNKEL (reference sequence). The CDR3 is 13 residues long. With 4 bases removed from V and 2 bases from J, the gap between germline ends came to 8 bases. The CDR3 nucleotides read TGTGCCAGCAGCCGGGGAGGCAACTATGGCTACACCTTC. This codes for CASSRGGNYGYTF.

The chain links TRBV5-1 to TRBJ1-2, with D perhaps matching TRBD1 (5 bases). Trimming left V 7 bases short and J 3 bases short, with 16 bases between. This CDR3 is built from 14 residues. The germline V gene encodes CDR1 SGHRS and CDR2 YFSETQ. Here the CDR3 DNA reads TGCGCCAGCGCTGCGGAGGGGAACGACTATGGCTACACCTTC. This codes for CASAAEGNDYGYTF.

The J gene is TRBJ1-2, the V gene TRBV19, with D hard to call. Trimming took off 3 bases at V and 7 bases at J, with 15 bases between the two ends. This CDR3 comprises 14 residues. The germline V gene has CDR1 LNHDA and CDR2 SQIVND (reference sequence). Here the CDR3 DNA reads TGTGCCAGTAGTATCGGCCAGGAATACGTTGGCTACACCTTC. Protein: CASSIGQEYVGYTF.